The T cell receptor (beta chain) described here comes from a study of T cell responses to AZD1222 COVID-19 vaccine. Regarding the study as a whole: Nearly half of the spike-specific TCRs reportedly recognize variant regions that carry no mutations. Donor demographics were predominantly white British with a female majority; clonal diversity may be underestimated.

Per germline, CDR1 MNHEY and CDR2 SVGAGI. The CDR3 has 15 amino acids. Trimming cost V 4 bases and J 0 bases, with 10 bases left between them. Note on this clone: Its antigen is unidentified.

Clones were read by immunoSEQ multiplex PCR, and TCRdb kept only the in-frame ones, dropping some. Of 130,000 to 150,000 clones listed, about nine tenths are singletons. This rearrangement joins TRBV6-5 to TRBJ2-1; the D is unclear. This sequence originates from an adult in good health. Sequencing used peripheral blood, obtained on day 0 of AZD1222 vaccination. This CDR3 reads CASSLQFSSYNEQFF. CDR3 DNA: TGTGCCAGCAGTTTACAGTTTAGCTCCTACAATGAGCAGTTCTTC.